This TCR beta chain was retrieved from a study of T cells in Graves' hyperthyroidism and ophthalmopathy. General observations from the study: A 13 V-J signature model discriminated ophthalmopathy versus stable hyperthyroidism. In blood, most of the thyroid clonotypes expanded above 0.001 were also present.

On the basis of clinical symptoms, serum thyroxine and TRAb, thyroid ultrasound and orbital computed tomography, diagnoses were made. The sample holds many counts of this clonotype. The antigen remains unidentified. The V and J ends lost 5 bases and 0 bases respectively, with 17 bases between them. The CDR3 consists of 18 residues. Per the germline V gene, CDR1 is MNHEY and CDR2 is SMNVEV (reference sequence). There were TCR beta CDR3 regions amplified from RNA transcripts. First-round RT-PCR targeting the TCR CDR3 was performed with the HTBI primer set. In TCRdb, the multiplex PCR reads were re-called with MiXCR into one record per CDR3 protein. Of some 650,000 distinct CDR3 sequences listed, 15% to 20% are singletons.

The rearrangement links TRBV27 to TRBJ1-6, with D tentatively TRBD1 (6 bases). The sample was blood. The source is a woman between 40 and 50 years old with Graves' ophthalmopathy. CDR3 DNA sequence: TGTGCCAGCAGTCCTAGGGGGGACCTTACCTCCTATAATTCACCCCTCCACTTT. It translates to CASSPRGDLTSYNSPLHF.